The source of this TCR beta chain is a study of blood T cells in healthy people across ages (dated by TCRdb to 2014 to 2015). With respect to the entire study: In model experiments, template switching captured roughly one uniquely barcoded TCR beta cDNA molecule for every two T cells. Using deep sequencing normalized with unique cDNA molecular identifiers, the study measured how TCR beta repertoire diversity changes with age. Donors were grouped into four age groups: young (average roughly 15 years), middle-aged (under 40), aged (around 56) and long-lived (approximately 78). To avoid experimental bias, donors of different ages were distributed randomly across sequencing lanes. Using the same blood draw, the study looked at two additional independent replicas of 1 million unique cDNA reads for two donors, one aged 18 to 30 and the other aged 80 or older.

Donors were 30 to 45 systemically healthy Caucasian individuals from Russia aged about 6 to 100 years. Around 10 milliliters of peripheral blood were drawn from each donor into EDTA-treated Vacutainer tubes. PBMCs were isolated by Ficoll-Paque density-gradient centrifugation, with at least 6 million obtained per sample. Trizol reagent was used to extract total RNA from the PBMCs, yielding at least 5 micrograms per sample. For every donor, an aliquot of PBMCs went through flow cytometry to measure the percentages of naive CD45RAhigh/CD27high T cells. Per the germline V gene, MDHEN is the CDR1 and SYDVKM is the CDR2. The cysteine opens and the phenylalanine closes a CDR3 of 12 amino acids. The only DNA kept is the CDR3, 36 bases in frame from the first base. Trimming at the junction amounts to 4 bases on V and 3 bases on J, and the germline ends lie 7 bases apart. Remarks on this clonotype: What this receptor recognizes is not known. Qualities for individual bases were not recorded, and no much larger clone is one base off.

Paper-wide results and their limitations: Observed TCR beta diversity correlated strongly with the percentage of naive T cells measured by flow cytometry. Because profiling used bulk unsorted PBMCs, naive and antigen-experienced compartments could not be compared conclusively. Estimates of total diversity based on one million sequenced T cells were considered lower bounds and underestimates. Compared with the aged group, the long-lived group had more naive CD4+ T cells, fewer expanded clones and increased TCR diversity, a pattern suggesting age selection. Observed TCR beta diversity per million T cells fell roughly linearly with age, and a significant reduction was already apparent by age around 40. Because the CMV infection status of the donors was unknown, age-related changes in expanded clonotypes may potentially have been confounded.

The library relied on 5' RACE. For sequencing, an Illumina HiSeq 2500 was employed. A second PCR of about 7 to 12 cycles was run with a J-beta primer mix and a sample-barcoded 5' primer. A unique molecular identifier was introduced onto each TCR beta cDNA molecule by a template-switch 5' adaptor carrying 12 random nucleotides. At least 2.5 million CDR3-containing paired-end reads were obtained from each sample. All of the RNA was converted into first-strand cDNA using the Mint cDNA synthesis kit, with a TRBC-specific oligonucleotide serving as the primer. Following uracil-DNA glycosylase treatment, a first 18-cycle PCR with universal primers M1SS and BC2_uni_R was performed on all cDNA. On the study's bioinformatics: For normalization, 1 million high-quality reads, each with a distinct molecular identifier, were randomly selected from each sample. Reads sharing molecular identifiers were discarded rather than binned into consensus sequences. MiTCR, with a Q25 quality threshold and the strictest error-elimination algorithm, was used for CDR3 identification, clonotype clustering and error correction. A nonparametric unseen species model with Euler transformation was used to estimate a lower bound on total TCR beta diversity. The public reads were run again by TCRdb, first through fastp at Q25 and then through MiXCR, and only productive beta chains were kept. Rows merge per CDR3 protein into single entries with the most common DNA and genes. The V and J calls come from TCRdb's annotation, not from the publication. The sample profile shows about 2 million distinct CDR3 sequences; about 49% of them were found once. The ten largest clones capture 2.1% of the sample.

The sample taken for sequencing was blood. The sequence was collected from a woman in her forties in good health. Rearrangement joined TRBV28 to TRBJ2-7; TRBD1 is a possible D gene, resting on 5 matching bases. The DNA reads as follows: TGTGCCAGCAGTTGGGGCGGCTACGAGCAGTACTTC. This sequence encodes CASSWGGYEQYF.